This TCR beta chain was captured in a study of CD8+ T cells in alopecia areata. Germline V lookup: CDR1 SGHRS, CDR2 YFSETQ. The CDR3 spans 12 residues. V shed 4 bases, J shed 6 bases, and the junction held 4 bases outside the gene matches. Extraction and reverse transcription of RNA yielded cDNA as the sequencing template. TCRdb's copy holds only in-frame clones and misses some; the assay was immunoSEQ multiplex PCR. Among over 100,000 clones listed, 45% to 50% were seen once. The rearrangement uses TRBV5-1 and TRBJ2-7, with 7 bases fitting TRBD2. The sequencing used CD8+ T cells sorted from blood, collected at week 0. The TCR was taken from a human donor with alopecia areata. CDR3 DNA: TGCGCCAGCAGCCCTCGGGGGGTCGAGCAGTACTTC. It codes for CASSPRGVEQYF. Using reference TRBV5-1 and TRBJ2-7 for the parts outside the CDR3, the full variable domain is KAGVTQTPRYLIKTRGQQVTLSCSPISGHRSVSWYQQTPGQGLQFLFEYFSETQRNKGNFPGRFSGRQFSNSRSEMNVSTLELGDSALYLCASSPRGVEQYFGPGTRLTVT.